These 10 T cell receptor beta chains were all obtained from the same sample, sequenced in a study of shared clonotypes between healthy human individuals (dated by TCRdb to the early 2020s). The protocol used for the library was the immunoSEQ multiplex PCR assay. TCRdb's version of the immuneACCESS table is confined to in-frame rearrangements and falls short of the full clone set. An unresolved V gene accounts for under half of the shortfall where checked; the remainder is of unknown origin. This sample holds 2.5 million or so clones; over 85% were observed only once. Around 0.14% of the sample belongs to the ten largest clones. The material sequenced was naive CD4+ T cells sorted from blood. Per the publication, the cell subset or site label means: CD45RA+ positively selected. The origin of the receptors is a man between 18 and 35 years old in good health.

The chain couples TRBV19 to TRBJ1-3, with 7 bases matching TRBD1. Germline values: CDR1 LNHDA, CDR2 SQIVND (reference sequence). The CDR3 runs to 14 residues. Losses at the gene ends were 6 bases for V and 2 bases for J; bases not matched to a gene: 4. In DNA, the CDR3 is TGTGCCAGTAGGACAGGGATCGCTGGAAACACCATATATTTT. Its translation: CASRTGIAGNTIYF.

The chain joins TRBV5-4 to TRBJ2-5; 8 nucleotides align to TRBD2. Germline V gene sequence: CDR1 SGHNT, CDR2 YYREEE (reference sequence). After removal of 4 bases from V and 5 bases from J, the junction contained 13 bases not matched to a gene. This CDR3 region has 16 residues. The CDR3 DNA sequence: TGTGCCAGCAGCGGGTTGACGGGAGGGCCCTCGGAGACCCAGTACTTC. Encoded protein: CASSGLTGGPSETQYF.

The CDR3 loop reads CASSGSGEQFF. The DNA for the CDR3 is TGTGCCAGCAGCGGAAGCGGAGAGCAGTTCTTC. This chain joins TRBV27 and TRBJ2-1; D perhaps matches TRBD2 (5 bases). Germline values: CDR1 MNHEY, CDR2 SMNVEV (reference sequence). The V gene lost 6 bases and the J gene lost 10 bases, with 10 bases spanning the gap. This CDR3 contains 11 residues.

The chain has TRBV18 and TRBJ1-3, with TRBD1 matching over 9 bases. Unmatched junction bases numbered 3, after V lost 5 bases and J lost 7 bases. The CDR3 contains 13 residues. Germline CDR1 KGHSH, CDR2 LQKENI. DNA for the CDR3: TGTGCCAGCTCATTGGGACAGGGCAACACCATATATTTT. It yields the protein CASSLGQGNTIYF.

The genes are TRBV10-3 and TRBJ2-7, with D hard to call. Germline values: CDR1 ENHRY, CDR2 SYGVKD. The CDR3 extends over 13 amino acids. The V gene lost 8 bases and the J gene lost 2 bases, with 13 bases spanning the gap. The DNA of the CDR3 is TGTGCCATCCAAACAAGTCGAACCTACGAGCAGTACTTC. It specifies CAIQTSRTYEQYF.

V and J are TRBV18 and TRBJ2-1; D tentatively reads TRBD1 or TRBD2 (5 bases each). This CDR3 is built from 16 residues. Germline V gene lookup returns CDR1 KGHSH and CDR2 LQKENI. V lost 8 bases and J lost 8, with 25 bases in between. CDR3 residues: CASLNIGPSGDDEQFF. DNA for the CDR3: TGTGCCAGCCTAAACATAGGACCTAGTGGGGACGATGAGCAGTTCTTC. Full variable domain (outside the CDR3, taken from reference TRBV18 and TRBJ2-1): NAGVMQNPRHLVRRRGQEARLRCSPMKGHSHVYWYRQLPEEGLKFMVYLQKENIIDESGMPKERFSAEFPKEGPSILRIQQVVRGDSAAYFCASLNIGPSGDDEQFFGPGTRLTVL.

The J gene is TRBJ2-7, the V gene TRBV6-5; 7 positions agree with TRBD1. Germline V gives CDR1 MNHEY, CDR2 SVGAGI. This CDR3 contains 15 residues. V lost 5 bases and J lost 3; bases outside the gene matches: 10. The CDR3 bases are TGTGCCAGCAGTAGACAGAGTGACAGGGACTACGAGCAGTACTTC. Protein: CASSRQSDRDYEQYF.

The rearrangement uses TRBV6-1 and TRBJ1-2; D is undetermined. The CDR3 consists of 14 residues. V was clipped by 2 bases and J by 3 bases, with 10 bases between them. Per the germline V gene, CDR1 is MNHNS and CDR2 is SASEGT. The CDR3 sequence: CASSELARHYGYTF. The CDR3 DNA sequence: TGTGCCAGCAGTGAATTGGCCAGGCACTATGGCTACACCTTC.

This chain connects TRBV7-8 to TRBJ2-3; the match to TRBD2 covers 10 bases. The germline gives CDR1 SGHVS, CDR2 FQNEAQ. This CDR3 spans 17 amino acids. J gave up 2 bases and V 3 bases, and 8 bases lay outside the gene matches. The CDR3 spells CASSFTAGTSATDTQYF. DNA of the CDR3: TGTGCCAGCAGCTTCACCGCCGGGACTAGCGCCACAGATACGCAGTATTTT. The full variable domain, in which reference TRBV7-8 and TRBJ2-3 provide the parts outside the CDR3, is GAGVSQSPRYKVAKRGQDVALRCDPISGHVSLFWYQQALGQGPEFLTYFQNEAQLDKSGLPSDRFFAERPEGSVSTLKIQRTQQEDSAVYLCASSFTAGTSATDTQYFGPGTRLTVL.

In regard to this clone: The identical CDR3 is also encoded by other nucleotide sequences in the sample. The chain combines TRBV5-6 with TRBJ2-5; no definite D call. Germline V CDR1 and CDR2: SGHDT, YYEEEE. This CDR3 region has 13 residues. V lost 0 bases to trimming and J lost 5 bases, with 8 bases between them. CDR3 protein: CASSLGGRETQYF. The CDR3 region has the DNA TGTGCCAGCAGCTTGGGGGGTAGGGAGACCCAGTACTTC.